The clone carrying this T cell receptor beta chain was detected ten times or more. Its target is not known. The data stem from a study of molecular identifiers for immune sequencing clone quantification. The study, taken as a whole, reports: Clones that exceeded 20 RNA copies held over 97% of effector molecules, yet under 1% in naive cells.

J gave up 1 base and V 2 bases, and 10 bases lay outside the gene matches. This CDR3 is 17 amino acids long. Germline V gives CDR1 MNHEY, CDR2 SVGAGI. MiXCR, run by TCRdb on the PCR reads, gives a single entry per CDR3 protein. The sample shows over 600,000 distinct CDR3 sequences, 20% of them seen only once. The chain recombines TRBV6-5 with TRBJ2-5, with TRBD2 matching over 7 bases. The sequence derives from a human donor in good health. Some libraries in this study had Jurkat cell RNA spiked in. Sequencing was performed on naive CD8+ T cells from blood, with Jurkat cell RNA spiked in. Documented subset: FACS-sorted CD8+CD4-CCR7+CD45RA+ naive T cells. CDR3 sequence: CASSYAFGAGVQETQYF. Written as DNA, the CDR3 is TGTGCCAGCAGTTACGCTTTCGGGGCGGGGGTCCAAGAGACCCAGTACTTC.